The present TCR beta chain was sequenced within a study of T-cell memory formation after mild COVID-19 (dated by TCRdb to about 2021). About the investigation overall: Most TCR sequence clusters were specific to one of the two donors. The cohort comprised two young, previously healthy adult volunteers, one female and one male. Longitudinal TCRalpha and TCRbeta repertoire sequencing tracked T-cell clones expanding and contracting after mild COVID-19 in two donors.

The investigation overall reported the following: Contracting CD4+ clones appeared mostly in the CM and EM memory subsets, whereas CD8+ clones were enriched in EMRA. Only two mild cases were covered in the study, and larger cohorts including severe cases with pre-infection samples were considered necessary. SARS-CoV-2 specificity was not confirmed for the second-wave clones peaking on day 37. The detection of some responding clones in pre-infection memory suggests that pre-existing cross-reactive memory T cells joined the SARS-CoV-2 response. Clones contracting from day 15 to 85 had balanced CD4/CD8 phenotypes, while a second wave expanding from day 15 to 37 was biased towards CD4+.

In regard to this clonotype: It has no known antigen specificity. The input lacks base qualities; no much larger clone sits a single base away.

Reads for this sample came from an Illumina NovaSeq 6000. TCRalpha and TCRbeta cDNA libraries were constructed by 5'RACE with constant-segment primers, with sample barcodes and unique molecular identifiers being introduced. Trizol reagent was used to extract RNA from every sample. The libraries were amplified in two PCR steps, and the second step added a second sample barcode and Illumina TruSeq adapters. Sequencing of libraries was performed on an Illumina NovaSeq with 2 x 150 bp paired-end reads. The study's own analysis went as follows. Reads were demultiplexed and collapsed into UMI-guided consensus sequences with migec v1.2.7. With mixcr v2.1.11, UMI consensuses were aligned to TRA and TRB V and J templates and assembled into clonotypes. Expanded or contracted clonotypes were those called significant by both edgeR and NoisET, with noise models trained on biological replicates. For edgeR calls, the cutoffs were a false discovery rate-adjusted p below 0.01 and a log2 fold-change threshold of 1. As an exploratory analysis of dynamics, PCA with hierarchical clustering was applied to max-normalized trajectories of the 1000 most abundant clonotypes. Separately sequenced CD4+ and CD8+ repertoires were used to assign a CD4 or CD8 phenotype to each responding clone. The public reads were reanalyzed by TCRdb: fastp trimming at Q25, MiXCR alignment, in-frame beta chains only. Rows with a matching CDR3 protein are joined into one entry that keeps the most common DNA and genes. TCRdb, rather than the study authors, made the V and J calls. The sample records around 440,000 distinct CDR3 sequences, approximately 18% of which are singletons. The ten largest clones capture about 12% of the sample.

Ends trimmed: V by 0 bases, J by 5 bases; bases unmatched to a gene: 7. Taken from cysteine to phenylalanine, the CDR3 has 15 residues. Only the CDR3 part of the read is kept: 45 bases, read in frame from the first base. CDR1 and CDR2 are drawn from the germline V gene: SGHRS, YFSETQ. PBMCs were isolated by Ficoll-Paque density gradient centrifugation. The rearrangement joined TRBV5-1 to TRBJ2-5, with 7 bases matching TRBD1. The sample consisted of PBMCs or a T cell subset sorted from them (not recorded which). The source is an adult woman who had mild COVID-19 (a few samples of this study predate the infection). The sample titles of this study are shuffled in the database, so cell type and time point are left out; the donor was told from shared clones. At the DNA level, the sequence is TGCGCCAGCAGCTTGGTCGGACAGGTTCAGGAGACCCAGTACTTC. This translates into CASSLVGQVQETQYF.